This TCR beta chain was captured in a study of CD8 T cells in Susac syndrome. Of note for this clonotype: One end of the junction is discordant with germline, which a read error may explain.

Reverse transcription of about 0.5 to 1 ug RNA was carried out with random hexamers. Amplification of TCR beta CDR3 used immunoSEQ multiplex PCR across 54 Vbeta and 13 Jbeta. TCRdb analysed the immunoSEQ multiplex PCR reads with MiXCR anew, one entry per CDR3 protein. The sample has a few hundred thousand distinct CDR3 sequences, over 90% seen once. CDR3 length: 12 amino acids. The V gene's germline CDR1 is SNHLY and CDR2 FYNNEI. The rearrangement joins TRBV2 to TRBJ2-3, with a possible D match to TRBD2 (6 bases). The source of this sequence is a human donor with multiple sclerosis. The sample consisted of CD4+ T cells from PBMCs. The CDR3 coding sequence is TGCACCGGGGGACGGGATAGCGATACGCAGTATTTT. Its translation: CTGGRDSDTQYF.